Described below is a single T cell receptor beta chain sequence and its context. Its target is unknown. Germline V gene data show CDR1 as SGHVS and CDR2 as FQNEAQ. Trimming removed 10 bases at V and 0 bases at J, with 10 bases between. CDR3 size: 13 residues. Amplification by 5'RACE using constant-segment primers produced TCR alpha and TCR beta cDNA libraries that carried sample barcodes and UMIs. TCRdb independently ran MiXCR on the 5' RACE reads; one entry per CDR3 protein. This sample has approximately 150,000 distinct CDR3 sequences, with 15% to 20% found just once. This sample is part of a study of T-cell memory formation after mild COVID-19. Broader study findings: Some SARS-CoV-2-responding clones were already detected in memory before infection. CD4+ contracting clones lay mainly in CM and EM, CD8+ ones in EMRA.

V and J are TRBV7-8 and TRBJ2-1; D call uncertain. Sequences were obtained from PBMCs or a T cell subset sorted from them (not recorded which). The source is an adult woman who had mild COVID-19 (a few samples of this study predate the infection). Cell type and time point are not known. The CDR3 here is CATRVSSYNEQFF. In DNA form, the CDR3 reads TGTGCCACCCGTGTTAGCTCCTACAATGAGCAGTTCTTC.